The present T cell receptor (beta chain) was sequenced within a study of early T cells in non-severe SARS-CoV-2 infection. At the level of the study: Unpaired chains resulted from sequencing bulk RNA of unsorted whole blood. Regarding the study as a whole: There was a bias toward anti-spike CD8 responses in VDJdb matching, which missed private and CD4 specificities.

This CDR3 spans 15 amino acids. From germline, CDR1 is LGHDT and CDR2 YNNKEL (reference sequence). Trimming at V came to 2 bases and at J to 7 bases, leaving 9 bases not matched to a gene. TCRdb independently ran MiXCR on the 5' RACE reads; one entry per CDR3 protein. The data show roughly 25,000 distinct CDR3 sequences, about 4% seen once. In this sample, this clonotype turned up many times. No antigen is known for it. The clonotype originates from an adult who was a healthcare worker with PCR-confirmed SARS-CoV-2 infection or an uninfected control (not recorded which). The sequenced sample consisted of whole blood. This chain connects TRBV3-1 to TRBJ2-7; 9 bases are shared with TRBD2. The chain's CDR3 is CASSQIAGARGEQYF. The CDR3 coding sequence is TGTGCCAGCAGCCAAATAGCGGGAGCCCGGGGTGAGCAGTACTTC.